A selection of T cell receptor beta chains follows, all from one sample in a study of T cells in Graves' hyperthyroidism and ophthalmopathy. TCRdb reprocessed the multiplex PCR reads via MiXCR and lists one record per CDR3 protein. The sample holds about 280,000 distinct CDR3 sequences; under 30% are singletons and the top ten take 25% to 30%. Source material: blood. The receptors come from a man aged 35 to 55 with Graves' hyperthyroidism that later progressed to Graves' ophthalmopathy. The CDR3 runs from the conserved cysteine through the conserved F or W. Fields, in order: D gene, J gene, V gene, clone size, CDR3 DNA, CDR3 protein. A D gene is named only where the DNA matches it firmly. Expanded clones get a size class; other rows say once, few or many, or leave the size out.

>.|TRBJ1-1|TRBV3-1|many
TGTGCCAGCAGCCTTCCCGGGAACACTGAAGCTTTCTTT
CASSLPGNTEAFF
>.|TRBJ2-7|TRBV13|.
TGTGCCAGCAGCTCAACCAACCTCCGTAACGAGCAGTACTTC
CASSSTNLRNEQYF
>TRBD1|TRBJ1-1|TRBV6-2/TRBV6-3|.
TGTGCCAGCGGGCTAATCGGGACAGGGAACACTGAAGCTTTCTTT
CASGLIGTGNTEAFF
>.|TRBJ2-6|TRBV6-1|many
TGTGCCAGCACCAGAGGGGGGTTGGCGGGGGCCAACGTCCTGACTTTC
CASTRGGLAGANVLTF
>.|TRBJ1-5|TRBV20-1|many
TGCAGTGCTCTGGGGGACCCTCGGCCCAATCAGCCCCAGCATTTT
CSALGDPRPNQPQHF
>.|TRBJ2-5|TRBV5-1|many
TGCGCCAGCAGTCCCCTCTCCGGGGAGACCCAGTACTTC
CASSPLSGETQYF
>.|TRBJ2-7|TRBV11-2|many
TGTGCCAGCAGCCCGGAAGGAGGGCAGACATACGAGCAGTACTTC
CASSPEGGQTYEQYF
>.|TRBJ2-7|TRBV28|.
TGTGCCAGCAGTTCTCCCCGTGAGGAGGGTTCCTACGAGCAGTACTTC
CASSSPREEGSYEQYF
>.|TRBJ2-5|TRBV6-5|many
TGTGCCAGCATTAAGGGCGAAGCGGGCAAAGAGACCCAGTACTTC
CASIKGEAGKETQYF
>TRBD2|TRBJ2-5|TRBV6-1|few
TGTGCCAGCAGTGAAGGCGTCGTAGGACTAGCGGGTGAGGAGACCCAGTACTTC
CASSEGVVGLAGEETQYF
>.|TRBJ2-2|TRBV11-2|many
TGTGCCAGCAGCGTCGGGACGACGAACACCGGGGAGCTGTTTTTT
CASSVGTTNTGELFF
>.|TRBJ1-4|TRBV6-5|few
TGTGCCAGCAGTTACCGGCCAACAACTAATGAAAAACTGTTTTTT
CASSYRPTTNEKLFF
>.|TRBJ1-5|TRBV19|many
TGTGCCAGTAGTATAGCGCTTCAGGAAGCCTATAGCAATCAGCCCCAGCATTTT
CASSIALQEAYSNQPQHF
>TRBD1|TRBJ1-2|TRBV20-1|many
TGCAGTGCACCCGGACAGGGAGCCGTGTCCTTC
CSAPGQGAVSF
>.|TRBJ2-5|TRBV12-3/TRBV12-4|.
TGTGCCAGCAGTACGAACAGGGTCCAAGAGACCCAGTACTTC
CASSTNRVQETQYF
>.|TRBJ2-7|TRBV12-5|many
TGTGCTAGTGGCCCCGGGACGACTAATTACGAGCAGTACTTC
CASGPGTTNYEQYF
>.|TRBJ2-5|TRBV7-2|many
TGTGCCAGCAGCAAGATTGCGGGACCGGGGGAGACCCAGTACTTC
CASSKIAGPGETQYF
>.|TRBJ1-1|TRBV7-8|few
TGTGCCAGCAGCCCCCGTTTGGGGGCCCCGAACACTGAAGCTTTCTTT
CASSPRLGAPNTEAFF
>.|TRBJ2-7|TRBV6-5|few
TGTGCCAGCAGTTACGGTGAGACAGGCTCATATTCCTACGAGCAGTACTTC
CASSYGETGSYSYEQYF
>TRBD2|TRBJ2-5|TRBV15|many
TGTGCCACCAGCAGAAGACCGGGACTAGCGGGAGGGTTAGGAGAGACCCAGTACTTC
CATSRRPGLAGGLGETQYF
>TRBD1|TRBJ2-5|TRBV12-3/TRBV12-4|many
TGTACCAGCAGTTTGGGGTCCGGGACAGATGGGACCCAGTACTTC
CTSSLGSGTDGTQYF
>.|TRBJ2-2|TRBV10-1|many
TGCGCCAGCAGTGAGTCGTTGTTTAACACCGGGGAGCTGTTTTTT
CASSESLFNTGELFF
>.|TRBJ2-3|TRBV18|.
TGTGCCAGCTCACCACGAAGGGAAGATACGCAGTATTTT
CASSPRREDTQYF
>TRBD2|TRBJ2-5|TRBV20-1|few
TGCAGTGCTAAGAGACTAGCGGGAGGTTGGGAGACCCAGTACTTC
CSAKRLAGGWETQYF
>.|TRBJ1-2|TRBV19|.
TGTGCCAGTAACAAGGGGAGCTATGGCTACACCTTC
CASNKGSYGYTF
>.|TRBJ2-5|TRBV19|many
TGTGCCAGTAGTATCCGGCAGCAAGAGACCCAGTACTTC
CASSIRQQETQYF
>.|TRBJ2-5|TRBV19|many
TGTGCCAGTAGTATAGATCACGGAGGAGAGACCCAGTACTTC
CASSIDHGGETQYF
>TRBD2|TRBJ2-7|TRBV6-1|.
TGTGCCAGCTCTGGGACTAGCGGGAACTACGAGCAGTACTTC
CASSGTSGNYEQYF
>TRBD1|TRBJ1-6|TRBV6-5|few
TGTGCCAGCAGTTACCCCGAACAGGGGGCGATTATCCCACCCCTCCACTTT
CASSYPEQGAIIPPLHF
>TRBD2|TRBJ2-2|TRBV19|.
TGTGCCAGTAGCACAGGGTCTAGCGGGATAGGAACCGGGGAGCTGTTTTTT
CASSTGSSGIGTGELFF
>TRBD1|TRBJ2-7|TRBV12-5|many
TGTGCTAGTGGTTTGGTACTCTGGACAGGCAGAACGAGCTACGAGCAGTACTTC
CASGLVLWTGRTSYEQYF